A single TCR beta chain is shown here with its context. TCRdb passed the RT-PCR reads through MiXCR, listing each CDR3 protein once. The sample consists of 410,000 or so distinct CDR3 sequences, under 20% of them appearing once. Germline V CDR1 and CDR2: KGHDR, SFDVKD. This CDR3 region has 16 residues. Unmatched junction bases numbered 5, after V lost 3 bases and J lost 4 bases. This entry belongs to a study of patients and donors after allogeneic stem cell transplantation. The sample taken for sequencing was blood, either unsorted or a sorted T cell fraction (not recorded which). This chain links TRBV24-1 with TRBJ2-1; 10 positions agree with TRBD1. The receptor was derived from a human donor who was either an allogeneic HSCT recipient or a stem cell or donor lymphocyte infusion donor (not recorded which). It is not recorded whose cells these are; they may come from a transplant donor. The CDR3 loop is CATSDLRQGAYNEQFF. In DNA, the CDR3 is TGTGCCACCAGTGATCTTCGACAGGGGGCTTACAATGAGCAGTTCTTC.